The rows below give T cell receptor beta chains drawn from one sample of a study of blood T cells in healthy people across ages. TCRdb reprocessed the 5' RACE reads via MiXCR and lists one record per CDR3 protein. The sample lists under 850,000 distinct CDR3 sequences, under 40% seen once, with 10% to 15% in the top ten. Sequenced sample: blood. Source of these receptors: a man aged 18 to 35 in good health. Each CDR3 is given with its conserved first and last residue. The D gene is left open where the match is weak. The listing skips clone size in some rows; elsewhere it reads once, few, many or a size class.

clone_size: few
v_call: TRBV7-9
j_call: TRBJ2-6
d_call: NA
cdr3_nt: TGTGCCAGCAGCTTACCGATTTGGGCTGGGGCCAACGTCCTGACTTTC
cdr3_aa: CASSLPIWAGANVLTF

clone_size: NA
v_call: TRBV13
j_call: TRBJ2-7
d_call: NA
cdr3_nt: TGTGCCAGCAGCTCCAGGGGGGCCTACAATGAGCAGTACTTC
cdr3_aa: CASSSRGAYNEQYF

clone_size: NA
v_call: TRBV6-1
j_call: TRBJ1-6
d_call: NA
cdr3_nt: TGTGCCAGCATCCGTCGGGGGGACTCACCCCTCCACTTT
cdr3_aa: CASIRRGDSPLHF

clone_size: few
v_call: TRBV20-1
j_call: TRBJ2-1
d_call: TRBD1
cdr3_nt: TGCAGTGCTAACCCGACAGGGTTTGCCTACAATGAGCAGTTCTTC
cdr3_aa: CSANPTGFAYNEQFF

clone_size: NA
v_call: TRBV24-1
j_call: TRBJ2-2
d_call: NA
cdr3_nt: TGTGCCACCAGTGATACGACGACAGCCAACACCGGGGAGCTGTTTTTT
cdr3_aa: CATSDTTTANTGELFF

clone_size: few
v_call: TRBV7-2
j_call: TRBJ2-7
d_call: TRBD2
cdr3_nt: TGTGCCAGCAGCTTAGTGTGGATAGCGGGGGCCTACGAGCAGTACTTC
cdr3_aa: CASSLVWIAGAYEQYF

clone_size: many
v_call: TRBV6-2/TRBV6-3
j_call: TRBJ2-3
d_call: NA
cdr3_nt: TGTGCCAGCAGCCCTACTAGAGAGCACGCCACAGATACGCAGTATTTT
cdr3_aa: CASSPTREHATDTQYF

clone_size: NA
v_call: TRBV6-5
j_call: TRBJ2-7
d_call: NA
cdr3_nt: TGTGCTAGCAGTCAGCAGGGTGAGCAGTACTTC
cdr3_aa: CASSQQGEQYF

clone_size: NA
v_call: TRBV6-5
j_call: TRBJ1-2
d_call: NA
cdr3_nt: TGTGCCAGCACCCAAGCTGCGTCAGGGCAAGGCTACACCTTC
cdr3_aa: CASTQAASGQGYTF

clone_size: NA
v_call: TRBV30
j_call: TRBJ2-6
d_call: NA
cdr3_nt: TGTGCCTGGAGTCCAGTTGGGGCCAACGTCCTGACTTTC
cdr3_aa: CAWSPVGANVLTF

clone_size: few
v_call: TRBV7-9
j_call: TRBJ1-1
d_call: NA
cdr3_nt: TGTGCCAGCAGCTTAGTCCAGGGGTTTGGCACTGAAGCTTTCTTT
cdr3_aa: CASSLVQGFGTEAFF

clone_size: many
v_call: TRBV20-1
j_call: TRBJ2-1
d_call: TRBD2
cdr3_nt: TGCAGTGCTAGAGATGAATCCGTACTAGCGGGGGACAATGAGCAGTTCTTC
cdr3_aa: CSARDESVLAGDNEQFF

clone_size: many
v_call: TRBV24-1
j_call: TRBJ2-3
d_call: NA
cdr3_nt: TGTGCCACCAGTGATTTTGGGGAAAGAACGCAGTATTTT
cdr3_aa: CATSDFGERTQYF

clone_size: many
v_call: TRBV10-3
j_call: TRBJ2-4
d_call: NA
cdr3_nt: TGTGCCATCAGTGAGATTGGTGAGCAGTACTTC
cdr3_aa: CAISEIGEQYF

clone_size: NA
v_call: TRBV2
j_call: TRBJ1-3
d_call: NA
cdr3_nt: TGTGCCAGCAGTCTACAACTACAGGGCTCTGGAAACACCATATATTTT
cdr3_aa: CASSLQLQGSGNTIYF

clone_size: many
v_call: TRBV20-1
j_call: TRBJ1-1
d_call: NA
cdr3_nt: TGCAGTCCGCTGGCCGGCAGCTCCTCTAACACTGAAGCTTTCTTT
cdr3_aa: CSPLAGSSSNTEAFF

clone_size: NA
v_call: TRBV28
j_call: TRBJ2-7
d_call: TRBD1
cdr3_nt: TGTGCCAGCAGTTTCGATAAAATGACAGGGGGGATCGACGAGCAGTACTTC
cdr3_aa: CASSFDKMTGGIDEQYF